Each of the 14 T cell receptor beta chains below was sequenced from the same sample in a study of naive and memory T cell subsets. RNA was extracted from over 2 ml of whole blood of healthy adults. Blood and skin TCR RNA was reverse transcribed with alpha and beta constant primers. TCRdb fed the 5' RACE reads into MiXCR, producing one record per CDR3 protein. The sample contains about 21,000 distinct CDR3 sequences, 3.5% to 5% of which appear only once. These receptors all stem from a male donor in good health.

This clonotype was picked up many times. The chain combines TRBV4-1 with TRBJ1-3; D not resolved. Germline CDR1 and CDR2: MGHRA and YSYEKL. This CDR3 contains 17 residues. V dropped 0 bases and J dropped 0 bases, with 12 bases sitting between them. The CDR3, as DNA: TGCGCCAGCAGCCAAGACAGTTTGGCCGCCTCTGGAAACACCATATATTTT. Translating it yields CASSQDSLAASGNTIYF.

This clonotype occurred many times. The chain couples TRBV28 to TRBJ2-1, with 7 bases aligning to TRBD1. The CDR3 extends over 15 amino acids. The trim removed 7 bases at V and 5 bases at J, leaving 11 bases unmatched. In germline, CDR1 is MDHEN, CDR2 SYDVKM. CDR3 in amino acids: CASTRQGLGNNEQFF. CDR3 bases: TGTGCCAGCACCCGACAGGGCTTGGGCAACAATGAGCAGTTCTTC.

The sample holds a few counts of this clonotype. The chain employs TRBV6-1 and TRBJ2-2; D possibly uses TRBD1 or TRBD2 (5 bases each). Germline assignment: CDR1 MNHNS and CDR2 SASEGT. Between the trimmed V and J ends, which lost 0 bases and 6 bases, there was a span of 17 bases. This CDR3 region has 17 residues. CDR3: CASSEARGANLPGELFF. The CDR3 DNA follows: TGTGCCAGCAGTGAAGCGCGAGGGGCAAATCTCCCCGGGGAGCTGTTTTTT.

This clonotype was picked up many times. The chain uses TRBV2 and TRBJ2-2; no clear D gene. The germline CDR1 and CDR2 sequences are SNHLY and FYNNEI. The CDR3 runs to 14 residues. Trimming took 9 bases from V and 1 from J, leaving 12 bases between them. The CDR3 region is CASEVFRNTGELFF. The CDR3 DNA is TGTGCCAGTGAGGTTTTCAGGAACACCGGGGAGCTGTTTTTT.

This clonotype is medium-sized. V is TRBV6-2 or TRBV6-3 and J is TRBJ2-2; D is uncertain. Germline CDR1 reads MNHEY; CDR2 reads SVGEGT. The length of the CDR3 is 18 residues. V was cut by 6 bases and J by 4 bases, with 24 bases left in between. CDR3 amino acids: CASRDRRAGTSITGELFF. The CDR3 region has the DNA TGTGCCAGCAGAGATAGACGGGCCGGAACATCAATCACCGGGGAGCTGTTTTTT.

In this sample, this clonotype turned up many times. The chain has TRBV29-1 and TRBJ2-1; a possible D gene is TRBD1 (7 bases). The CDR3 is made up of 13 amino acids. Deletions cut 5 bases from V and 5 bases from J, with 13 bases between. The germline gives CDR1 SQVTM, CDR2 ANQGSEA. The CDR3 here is CSVHGRGDNEQFF. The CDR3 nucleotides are TGCAGCGTTCACGGCAGGGGGGACAATGAGCAGTTCTTC.

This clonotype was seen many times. The CDR3 DNA reads as TGTGCCAGTAGTATAGGGCTAGCGGGAGTGACTTATAGCACAGATACGCAGTATTTT. Its protein is CASSIGLAGVTYSTDTQYF. The rearrangement links TRBV19 to TRBJ2-3; TRBD2 matches 10 bases. Germline values: CDR1 LNHDA, CDR2 SQIVND (reference sequence). This CDR3 is built from 19 residues. With 1 base clipped from V and 0 bases from J, the junction kept 10 bases outside the gene matches.

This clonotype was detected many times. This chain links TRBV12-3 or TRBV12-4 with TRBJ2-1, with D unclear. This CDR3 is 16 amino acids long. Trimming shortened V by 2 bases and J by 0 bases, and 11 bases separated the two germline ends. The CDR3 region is CASSLIGKSSYNEQFF. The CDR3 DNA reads TGTGCCAGCAGTTTAATTGGGAAGAGCTCCTACAATGAGCAGTTCTTC.

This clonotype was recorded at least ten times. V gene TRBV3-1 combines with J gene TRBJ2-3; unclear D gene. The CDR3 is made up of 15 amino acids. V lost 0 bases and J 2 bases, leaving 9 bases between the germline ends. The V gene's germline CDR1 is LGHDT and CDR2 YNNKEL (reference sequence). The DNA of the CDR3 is TGTGCCAGCAGCCAAGAGGTCAGGTACACAGATACGCAGTATTTT. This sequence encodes CASSQEVRYTDTQYF.

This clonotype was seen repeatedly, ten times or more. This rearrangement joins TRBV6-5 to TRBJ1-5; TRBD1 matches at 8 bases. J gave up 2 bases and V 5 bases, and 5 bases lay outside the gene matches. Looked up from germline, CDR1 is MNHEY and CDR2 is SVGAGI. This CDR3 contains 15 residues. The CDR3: CASSVDREGNQPQHF. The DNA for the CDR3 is TGTGCCAGCAGTGTGGACAGGGAGGGCAATCAGCCCCAGCATTTT.

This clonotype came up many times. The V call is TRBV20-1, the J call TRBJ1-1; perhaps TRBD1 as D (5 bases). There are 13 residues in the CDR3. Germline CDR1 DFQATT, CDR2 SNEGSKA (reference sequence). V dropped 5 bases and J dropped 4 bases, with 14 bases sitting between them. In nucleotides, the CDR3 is TGCAGTGCTCTAGGGGTTTTGGGCACTGAAGCTTTCTTT. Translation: CSALGVLGTEAFF.

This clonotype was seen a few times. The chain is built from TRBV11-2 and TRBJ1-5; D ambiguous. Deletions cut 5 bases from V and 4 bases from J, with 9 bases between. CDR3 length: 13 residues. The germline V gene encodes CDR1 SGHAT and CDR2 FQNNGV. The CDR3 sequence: CASSPELNQPQHF. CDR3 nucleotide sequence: TGTGCCAGCAGCCCTGAGCTGAATCAGCCCCAGCATTTT. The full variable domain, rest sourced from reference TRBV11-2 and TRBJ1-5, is EAGVAQSPRYKIIEKRQSVAFWCNPISGHATLYWYQQILGQGPKLLIQFQNNGVVDDSQLPKDRFSAERLKGVDSTLKIQPAKLEDSAVYLCASSPELNQPQHFGDGTRLSIL.

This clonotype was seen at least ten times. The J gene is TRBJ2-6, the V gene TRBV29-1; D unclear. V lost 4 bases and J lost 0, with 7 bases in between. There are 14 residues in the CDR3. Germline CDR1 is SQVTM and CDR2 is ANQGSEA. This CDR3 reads CSVGQDSGANVLTF. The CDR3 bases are TGCAGCGTTGGTCAGGACTCTGGGGCCAACGTCCTGACTTTC.

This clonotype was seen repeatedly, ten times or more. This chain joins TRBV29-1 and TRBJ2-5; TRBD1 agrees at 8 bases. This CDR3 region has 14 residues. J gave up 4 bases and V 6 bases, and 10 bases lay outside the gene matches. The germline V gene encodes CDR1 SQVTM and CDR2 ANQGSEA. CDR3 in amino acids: CSVDRQGLRETQYF. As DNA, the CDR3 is TGCAGCGTGGATCGACAGGGGCTAAGAGAGACCCAGTACTTC.